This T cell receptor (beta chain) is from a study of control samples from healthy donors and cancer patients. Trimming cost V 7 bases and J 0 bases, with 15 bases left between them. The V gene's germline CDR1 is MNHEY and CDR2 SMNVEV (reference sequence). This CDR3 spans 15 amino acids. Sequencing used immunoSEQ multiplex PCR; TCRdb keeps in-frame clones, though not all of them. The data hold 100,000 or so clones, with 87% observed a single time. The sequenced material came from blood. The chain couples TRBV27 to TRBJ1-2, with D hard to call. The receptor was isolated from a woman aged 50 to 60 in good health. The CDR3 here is CASTPSGPANYGYTF. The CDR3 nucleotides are TGTGCCAGCACCCCCTCCGGCCCCGCTAACTATGGCTACACCTTC.